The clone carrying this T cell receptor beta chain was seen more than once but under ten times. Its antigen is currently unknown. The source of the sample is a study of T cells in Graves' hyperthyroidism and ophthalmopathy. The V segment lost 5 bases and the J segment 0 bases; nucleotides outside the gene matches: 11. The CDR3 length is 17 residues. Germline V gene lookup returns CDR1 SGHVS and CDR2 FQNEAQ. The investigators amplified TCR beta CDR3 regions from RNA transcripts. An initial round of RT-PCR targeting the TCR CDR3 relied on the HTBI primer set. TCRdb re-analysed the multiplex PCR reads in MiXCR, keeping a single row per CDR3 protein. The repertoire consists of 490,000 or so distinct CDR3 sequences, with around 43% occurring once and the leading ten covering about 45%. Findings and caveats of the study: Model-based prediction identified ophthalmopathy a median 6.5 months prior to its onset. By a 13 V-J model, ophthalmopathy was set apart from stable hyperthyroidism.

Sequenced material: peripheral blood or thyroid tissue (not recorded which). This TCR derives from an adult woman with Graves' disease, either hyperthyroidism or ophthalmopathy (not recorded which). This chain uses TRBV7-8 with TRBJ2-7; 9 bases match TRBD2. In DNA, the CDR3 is TGTGCCAGCAGCCGTCCGAAGGAGCGGGAGGTCTCCTACGAGCAGTACTTC. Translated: CASSRPKEREVSYEQYF.